The 18 T cell receptor beta chains given below trace back to one sample, sequenced in a study of regulatory T cells in long-lasting Graves disease. Arm-PCR of CDR3 regions and iRepertoire HTBI primers were the basis on which TCR beta libraries were built. One entry per CDR3 protein results from TCRdb running MiXCR on the multiplex PCR reads. The sample contains some 200,000 distinct CDR3 sequences, around 19% of which appear only once. Time point here: newly diagnosed GD, antithyroid drugs for less than 3 months. TCR sequences were obtained from RNA taken from PBMCs. These records were also assigned to another study, of T cells in Graves' hyperthyroidism and ophthalmopathy.

Sequencing used peripheral blood mononuclear cells (PBMCs), obtained at new diagnosis, from a patient treated with antithyroid drugs. The receptors were gathered from a woman in her 30s with Graves disease.

As concerns this clonotype: It differs at one base from a far larger clone, so likely a read error. This chain joins TRBV12-3 or TRBV12-4 and TRBJ2-3, with no clear D. The CDR3 runs 14 residues. Trimming took 4 bases from V and 2 from J, leaving 10 bases between them. This CDR3 is CASSSDPDTDTQYF. Here the CDR3 DNA reads TGTGCCAGCAGTTCTGACCCTGACACAGATACGCAGTATTTT.

This clonotype occurred many times. The J gene is TRBJ2-1, the V gene TRBV7-9; D is undetermined. The CDR3 has 15 residues. The ends were cut back, 1 base at V and 0 bases at J, with 7 bases in the middle. From germline, CDR1 is SEHNR and CDR2 FQNEAQ (reference sequence). The CDR3 DNA sequence: TGTGCCAGCAGCTTAGGGTCTCTCTCCTACAATGAGCAGTTCTTC. Protein: CASSLGSLSYNEQFF.

This clonotype was found many times. The chain recombines TRBV20-1 with TRBJ1-5; 9 bases are shared with TRBD1. Trimming cost V 5 bases and J 7 bases; bases outside gene matches: 6. The germline V gene encodes CDR1 DFQATT and CDR2 SNEGSKA (reference sequence). This CDR3 spans 13 amino acids. The CDR3 DNA follows: TGCAGTGCTCGGGACAGGGAAGGCCAGCCCCAGCATTTT. Protein product: CSARDREGQPQHF.

This clonotype has a count of ten or more. The V gene is TRBV5-6, the J gene TRBJ1-1, with TRBD1 as a possible D gene (5 bases). Germline V gene sequence: CDR1 SGHDT, CDR2 YYEEEE. There are 15 residues in the CDR3. The germline V and J ends were trimmed by 1 base and 4 bases, with 14 bases remaining between them. The CDR3: CASSLNPGGGTEAFF. Written as DNA, the CDR3 is TGTGCCAGCAGCTTGAACCCGGGGGGTGGCACTGAAGCTTTCTTT. Full variable domain (rest looked up from reference TRBV5-6 and TRBJ1-1): DAGVTQSPTHLIKTRGQQVTLRCSPKSGHDTVSWYQQALGQGPQFIFQYYEEEERQRGNFPDRFSGHQFPNYSSELNVNALLLGDSALYLCASSLNPGGGTEAFFGQGTRLTVV.

This clonotype was observed many times. CDR3 sequence reads: CASSLVEQGTYEQYF. In nucleotides, the CDR3 is TGCGCCAGCAGCTTGGTGGAACAGGGTACCTACGAGCAGTACTTC. J is TRBJ2-7 and V is TRBV5-1; D may be TRBD1 (6 bases). The V gene's germline CDR1 is SGHRS and CDR2 YFSETQ. The CDR3 consists of 15 residues. V lost 0 bases, J lost 2 bases, and 12 bases lay in between.

This clonotype was seen a handful of times. This may be a read error: a much more frequent sequence differs by one nucleotide. The CDR3 coding sequence is TGTGCCAGCAGCCAAAAGAGGCTCATCAGCGCCTACGAGCAGTACTTC. This translates into CASSQKRLISAYEQYF. J is TRBJ2-7 and V is TRBV3-1; no definite D call. This CDR3 has 16 amino acids. Trimming removed 2 bases at V and 2 bases at J, with 16 bases between. The germline gives CDR1 LGHDT, CDR2 YNNKEL (reference sequence).

The CDR3 loop is CASSLAGTANSPLHF. CDR3 nucleotide sequence: TGTGCCAGCAGTTTAGCCGGCACAGCCAATTCACCCCTCCACTTT. The chain uses TRBV12-3 or TRBV12-4 and TRBJ1-6; D remains unclear. The CDR3 runs 15 residues. V shed 0 bases and J shed 7 bases, with 10 bases lying between them.

Ten or more counts support this clonotype. The chain carries TRBV11-2 and TRBJ1-1; D ambiguous. The CDR3 length is 11 residues. CDR1 is SGHAT, CDR2 FQNNGV, per germline. V gave up 8 bases and J gave up 6 bases, with 10 bases separating them. This CDR3 is CASLLASEAFF. CDR3 nucleotides: TGTGCCAGCCTACTGGCCTCTGAAGCTTTCTTT.

This clonotype was seen repeatedly, ten times or more. J is TRBJ2-5 and V is TRBV2, with 8 bases fitting TRBD1. The germline CDR1 and CDR2 sequences are SNHLY and FYNNEI. This CDR3 region has 15 residues. V trimming: 1 base; J trimming: 5 bases; junction bases outside the gene matches: 6. As DNA, the CDR3 is TGTGCCAGCAGTGAAGGTCGCACAGGGGGGGAGACCCAGTACTTC. This encodes CASSEGRTGGETQYF.

This clonotype was observed at least ten times. The V and J genes are TRBV5-4 and TRBJ1-1, with a weak D call TRBD1 (5 bases). Trimming cost V 1 base and J 1 base, with 8 bases left between them. Germline V lookup: CDR1 SGHNT, CDR2 YYREEE (reference sequence). The CDR3 runs to 14 residues. The CDR3 loop is CASSLLGGNTEAFF. In DNA form, the CDR3 reads TGTGCCAGCAGCTTGCTGGGGGGGAACACTGAAGCTTTCTTT.

Details on this clonotype: This may be a read error, as it is one base from a much larger clone. The chain employs TRBV6-1 and TRBJ2-7; unclear D gene. CDR3 length equals 13 residues. Looked up from germline, CDR1 is MNHNS and CDR2 is SASEGT. The V gene lost 7 bases and the J gene lost 3 bases, with 13 bases spanning the gap. Here the CDR3 reads CASTVGPLYEQYF. The CDR3 DNA follows: TGTGCCAGCACAGTGGGCCCCCTCTACGAGCAGTACTTC.

This clonotype was picked up many times. The V gene is TRBV11-1, the J gene TRBJ2-1; 11 bases align to TRBD2. Germline V CDR1 and CDR2: SGHAT, FQDESV (reference sequence). CDR3 size: 18 residues. Trimming cost V 2 bases and J 7 bases; bases outside gene matches: 13. The CDR3 loop is CASSLILAGGRFQNEQFF. CDR3 coding DNA: TGTGCCAGCAGCTTAATTTTAGCGGGAGGGCGATTCCAGAATGAGCAGTTCTTC.

The CDR3 spells CASSELVGNTIYF. The CDR3 nucleotides read TGTGCCAGCAGTGAATTGGTCGGAAACACCATATATTTT. The chain carries TRBV6-5 and TRBJ1-3; no definite D call. Germline CDR1 MNHEY, CDR2 SVGAGI. The V end was cut by 5 bases, the J end by 4 bases, with 9 bases between. CDR3 length: 13 amino acids.

This clonotype came up many times. J is TRBJ1-2 and V is TRBV29-1; D might be TRBD1 (5 bases). Trimming shortened V by 4 bases and J by 6 bases, and 9 bases separated the two germline ends. The germline V gene encodes CDR1 SQVTM and CDR2 ANQGSEA. The CDR3 has 11 residues. The CDR3 nucleotides are TGCAGCGTTGGTGGGACCAATGGCTACACCTTC. Translated: CSVGGTNGYTF.

This clonotype was recorded many times. V usage is TRBV4-1 and J usage is TRBJ2-7; 10 bases line up with TRBD1. After removal of 5 bases from V and 2 bases from J, the junction contained 6 bases not matched to a gene. This CDR3 has 15 amino acids. The germline gives CDR1 MGHRA, CDR2 YSYEKL. CDR3 bases: TGCGCCAGCAGCTGGTCCGGGACAGGGGCCTACGAGCAGTACTTC. It codes for CASSWSGTGAYEQYF.

This clonotype occurred many times. The J gene is TRBJ1-1, the V gene TRBV6-5, with 7 bases lining up with TRBD1. From germline, CDR1 is MNHEY and CDR2 SVGAGI. The CDR3 loop spans 14 amino acids. The V gene end was trimmed by 4 bases and the J gene end by 8 bases; junction bases not matched to a gene: 10. CDR3 protein: CASSFITGAGEAFF. The DNA of the CDR3 is TGTGCCAGCAGTTTCATCACAGGGGCTGGGGAAGCTTTCTTT.

This clonotype was counted many times. The V gene is TRBV13, the J gene TRBJ1-6, with D possibly TRBD1 on 5 matching bases. The V gene lost 3 bases and the J gene lost 7 bases, with 10 bases spanning the gap. Germline CDR1 and CDR2: PRHDT and FYEKMQ (reference sequence). The CDR3 spans 14 residues. The CDR3 region has the DNA TGTGCCAGCAGCTTTAGGGGCGCCAATTCACCCCTCCACTTT. Protein product: CASSFRGANSPLHF. Drawing the rest from reference TRBV13 and TRBJ1-6, the complete variable domain is AAGVIQSPRHLIKEKRETATLKCYPIPRHDTVYWYQQGPGQDPQFLISFYEKMQSDKGSIPDRFSAQQFSDYHSELNMSSLELGDSALYFCASSFRGANSPLHFGNGTRLTVT.

On this clonotype: One base away lies a much larger clone, so this may be a sequencing read error. The chain uses TRBV12-5 and TRBJ2-1; no reliable D call. The CDR3 spans 12 residues. The germline V gene has CDR1 LGHNT and CDR2 FRNRAP. DNA of the CDR3: TGTGCTAGTGGTGATACATACAGTGAGCAGTTCTTC. The encoded protein is CASGDTYSEQFF.